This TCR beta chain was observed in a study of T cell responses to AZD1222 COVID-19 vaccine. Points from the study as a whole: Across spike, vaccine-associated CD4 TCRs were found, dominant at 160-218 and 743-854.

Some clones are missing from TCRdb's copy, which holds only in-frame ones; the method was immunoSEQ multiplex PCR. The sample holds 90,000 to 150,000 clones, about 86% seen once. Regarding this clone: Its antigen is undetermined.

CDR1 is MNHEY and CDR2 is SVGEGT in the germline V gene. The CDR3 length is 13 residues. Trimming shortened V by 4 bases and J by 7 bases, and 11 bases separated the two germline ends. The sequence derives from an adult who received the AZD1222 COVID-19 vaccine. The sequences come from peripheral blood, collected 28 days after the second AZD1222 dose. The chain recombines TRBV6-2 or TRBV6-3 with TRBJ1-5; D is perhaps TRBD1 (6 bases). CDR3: CASSWNRDQPQHF. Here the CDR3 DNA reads TGTGCCAGCAGTTGGAACAGGGACCAGCCCCAGCATTTT.